The clone carrying this T cell receptor beta chain was detected only once. The antigen is unknown. This entry belongs to a study of cytomegalovirus exposure and HLA in healthy donors. Findings and caveats of the study: HLA alleles showed associations with around 15,000 TCR beta sequences in a later analysis, at a 0.05 false discovery rate. One variant, a missense change in DCLRE1C, was linked in a later analysis to TCR beta V- and J-gene trimming. Among the CMV-associated chains, three were confirmed in vitro as specific for CMV antigens. A list of more than 150 TCR beta chains associated with cytomegalovirus was given.

Vbeta (60) and Jbeta (13) primers were used in the PCR. Generated by immunoSEQ multiplex PCR, the TCRdb table keeps only in-frame clones and is missing some. The sample has roughly 160,000 clones, around nine tenths seen once. The sample consisted of PBMCs. The sequence was collected from a woman in her 30s in good health and CMV-seronegative.

CDR3 sequence reads: CVRSFRAGGINYGYTF. DNA for the CDR3: TGTGTCAGAAGCTTTCGGGCAGGGGGTATCAACTATGGCTACACCTTC. The chain employs TRBV7-5 and TRBJ1-2; TRBD1 reflects the table's D call only, with no check against the DNA. TRBV7-5 is an annotated pseudogene. The CDR3 sequence is 16 residues long.